Below, 22 T cell receptor beta chains from the same sample are listed, as sequenced in a study of identical twins. TCRdb reprocessed the 5' RACE reads via MiXCR and lists one record per CDR3 protein. Among roughly 710,000 distinct CDR3 sequences listed, less than 7% were seen once. The sequenced material came from naive T cells sorted from blood. The receptors derive from a man aged 18-30 years in good health.

The rearrangement uses TRBV6-5 and TRBJ1-5; D possibly corresponds to TRBD1 (5 bases). Deletions cut 0 bases from V and 3 bases from J, with 15 bases between. The CDR3 sequence is 17 residues long. Looked up from germline, CDR1 is MNHEY and CDR2 is SVGAGI. This CDR3 reads CASSYSTSGGNNQPQHF. CDR3 coding DNA: TGTGCCAGCAGTTACTCGACATCGGGGGGTAACAATCAGCCCCAGCATTTT.

This clonotype was seen many times. The chain joins TRBV6-1 to TRBJ1-5; D is perhaps TRBD1 (6 bases). Per the germline V gene, CDR1 is MNHNS and CDR2 is SASEGT. V gave up 5 bases and J gave up 1 base, with 18 bases separating them. The CDR3 runs to 17 residues. The DNA of the CDR3 is TGTGCCAGCAGTCCACAGGGTCCCCTAGGGAGCAATCAGCCCCAGCATTTT. This gives the protein CASSPQGPLGSNQPQHF.

In its sample, this clonotype was seen many times. The chain links TRBV5-1 to TRBJ2-4; 8 bases align to TRBD2. This CDR3 spans 15 amino acids. With V trimmed by 2 bases and J by 7 bases, 8 bases remained unmatched. Germline values: CDR1 SGHRS, CDR2 YFSETQ. The CDR3 DNA follows: TGCGCCAGCAGCTTCAGTGAGCGGGAGTGGAACATTCAGTACTTC. Its protein is CASSFSEREWNIQYF.

This clonotype has only a few counts. The chain joins TRBV15 to TRBJ1-2; D not certain. The CDR3 totals 15 residues. Trimming cost V 0 bases and J 3 bases, with 11 bases left between them. From germline, CDR1 is LNHNV and CDR2 YYDKDF (reference sequence). The CDR3 sequence: CATSRDLVNYYGYTF. In nucleotides, the CDR3 is TGTGCCACCAGCAGAGATCTCGTAAACTACTATGGCTACACCTTC.

This clonotype was counted many times. V usage is TRBV11-2 and J usage is TRBJ2-1; D is undetermined. This CDR3 contains 15 residues. Trimming took off 3 bases at V and 5 bases at J, with 14 bases between the two ends. Germline lookup yields CDR1 SGHAT and CDR2 FQNNGV. The CDR3, as DNA: TGTGCCAGCAGCTTCAGCGACCGGTACCACAATGAGCAGTTCTTC. This codes for CASSFSDRYHNEQFF.

On this clonotype itself: The conserved final phenylalanine or tryptophan is absent from the CDR3, which likely points to a read error. The rearrangement links TRBV24-1 to TRBJ2-5; D is ambiguous. Trimming removed 4 bases at V and 2 bases at J, with 10 bases between. Germline V CDR1 and CDR2: KGHDR, SFDVKD. This CDR3 has 14 amino acids. The CDR3 loop is CATSDRTVQETQYS. CDR3 DNA sequence: TGTGCCACCAGTGACCGGACGGTACAAGAGACCCAGTACTCC.

This clonotype was counted at least ten times. The chain carries TRBV5-1 and TRBJ2-7; TRBD1 matches 11 bases. The CDR3 consists of 14 residues. Germline CDR1 is SGHRS and CDR2 is YFSETQ. The V and J ends lost 6 bases and 4 bases, in that order; junction bases with no gene match: 6. CDR3 sequence reads: CASTTGTGGYEQYF. For the CDR3, the DNA is TGCGCCAGCACAACCGGGACAGGGGGTTACGAGCAGTACTTC.

This clonotype was counted many times. This sequence joins TRBV6-6 and TRBJ1-5; D remains ambiguous. The V gene's germline CDR1 is MNHNY and CDR2 SVGAGI (reference sequence). The CDR3 contains 12 residues. V was cut by 8 bases and J by 5 bases, with 10 bases left in between. The CDR3 reads CASHIPDQPQHF. The CDR3 nucleotides are TGTGCCAGCCATATACCAGATCAGCCCCAGCATTTT.

In this sample, this clonotype turned up many times. This CDR3 is CASSNRDIGNTIYF. CDR3 nucleotides: TGTGCCAGCAGTAACCGGGATATCGGAAACACCATATATTTT. This chain connects TRBV6-2 or TRBV6-3 to TRBJ1-3; D ambiguous. The germline V gene has CDR1 MNHEY and CDR2 SVGEGT. CDR3 length equals 14 residues. V shed 5 bases and J shed 4 bases, with 12 bases lying between them.

This clonotype was counted at least ten times. The chain uses TRBV5-1 and TRBJ1-4; possible D gene TRBD1, 6 bases. The germline V gene has CDR1 SGHRS and CDR2 YFSETQ. V was shortened by 6 bases and J by 5 bases, with 14 bases between the two germline ends. CDR3 size: 14 residues. In nucleotides, the CDR3 is TGCGCCAGCACCCTGGGGCAGGGGAATGAAAAACTGTTTTTT. Translating it yields CASTLGQGNEKLFF.

This clonotype has more than one count but fewer than ten. This chain connects TRBV29-1 to TRBJ2-3, with D perhaps TRBD1 (6 bases). Germline assignment: CDR1 SQVTM and CDR2 ANQGSEA. Trimming cost V 8 bases and J 2 bases, with 20 bases left between them. The CDR3 consists of 15 residues. CDR3: CSPIIRGNLTDTQYF. The DNA of the CDR3 is TGCAGCCCTATTATTAGGGGGAACCTCACAGATACGCAGTATTTT.

In the case of this clonotype: This could be a read error, since a much larger clone is one nucleotide away. This chain links TRBV7-9 with TRBJ2-2, with D perhaps matching TRBD2 (5 bases). The CDR3 totals 15 residues. From germline, CDR1 is SEHNR and CDR2 FQNEAQ (reference sequence). This chain's CDR3 is CASSSRPLNTGVLFF. Here the CDR3 DNA reads TGTGCCAGCAGCTCCAGACCCCTTAACACCGGGGTGCTGTTTTTT.

This clonotype was found many times. The gene calls are TRBV5-1 and TRBJ2-2; a possible D gene is TRBD2 (5 bases). This CDR3 has 16 residues. Trimming left V 0 bases short and J 6 bases short, with 15 bases between. Germline lookup yields CDR1 SGHRS and CDR2 YFSETQ. Here the CDR3 DNA reads TGCGCCAGCAGCTTGGCCACTAGAGGAGACGCCGGGGAGCTGTTTTTT. Its protein is CASSLATRGDAGELFF.

Only a few counts were recorded for this clonotype. The CDR3 loop reads CASSNLGAGELFF. As DNA, the CDR3 is TGTGCCAGTAGCAACCTAGGAGCCGGGGAGCTGTTTTTT. The gene calls are TRBV19 and TRBJ2-2; D unclear. CDR3 length: 13 amino acids. V was trimmed by 6 bases and J by 6 bases, leaving 11 bases between them. Germline CDR1 and CDR2: LNHDA and SQIVND (reference sequence).

This clonotype was seen ten or more times. The chain links TRBV4-2 to TRBJ1-5; D unclear. The CDR3 is made up of 13 amino acids. CDR1 is LGHNA and CDR2 is YNFKEQ in the germline V gene. V lost 2 bases and J 4 bases, leaving 6 bases between the germline ends. CDR3 region: CASSQQENQPQHF. The CDR3 DNA reads TGTGCCAGCAGCCAACAGGAAAATCAGCCCCAGCATTTT.

This clonotype was counted a few times. In DNA form, the CDR3 reads TGCGCCAGCAGCCAAGAGTCGTACGAGCAGTTCTTC. Translation: CASSQESYEQFF. This chain uses TRBV4-3 with TRBJ2-1; no definite D call. Germline CDR1 and CDR2: LGHNA and YSLEER. Trimming left V 0 bases short and J 10 bases short, with 7 bases between. This CDR3 is built from 12 residues.

This clonotype occurred many times. The chain uses TRBV12-3 or TRBV12-4 and TRBJ2-7; D gene uncertain. V was pared by 6 bases and J by 2 bases, with 11 bases between. The CDR3 runs 13 residues. The CDR3 reads CASSPGPPYEQYV. The CDR3 DNA follows: TGTGCCAGCAGCCCCGGCCCCCCCTACGAGCAGTACGTC.

The chain recombines TRBV12-3 or TRBV12-4 with TRBJ2-3; D gene ambiguous. The CDR3 contains 16 residues. The V end lost 0 bases, the J end lost 0 bases, and 10 bases lay between the germline ends. This CDR3 is CASSLAGLLSTDTQYF. The CDR3 nucleotides read TGTGCCAGCAGTTTAGCAGGTTTACTTAGCACAGATACGCAGTATTTT.

This clonotype was detected many times. The CDR3 spells CATSEGLSKGEQFF. The DNA for the CDR3 is TGTGCCACCAGTGAGGGACTTAGTAAGGGTGAGCAGTTCTTC. V usage is TRBV24-1 and J usage is TRBJ2-1; a possible D gene is TRBD2 (6 bases). The V end was cut by 4 bases, the J end by 9 bases, with 15 bases between. The CDR3 consists of 14 residues. Germline V gene data show CDR1 as KGHDR and CDR2 as SFDVKD.

This clonotype has a handful of counts. The chain has TRBV5-1 and TRBJ2-6; D call uncertain. The CDR3 totals 16 residues. The V end lost 0 bases, the J end lost 2 bases, and 9 bases lay between the germline ends. CDR1 is SGHRS and CDR2 is YFSETQ in the germline V gene. The CDR3 DNA reads TGCGCCAGCAGCTTGGACGGCGCCCCTGGGGCCAACGTCCTGACTTTC. This codes for CASSLDGAPGANVLTF.

This clonotype has more than one count but fewer than ten. The rearrangement joins TRBV7-9 to TRBJ2-1; D may be TRBD2 (5 bases). The CDR3 runs 13 residues. Germline-derived CDR1 and CDR2 are SEHNR and FQNEAQ (reference sequence). V was shortened by 6 bases and J by 4 bases, with 10 bases between the two germline ends. The CDR3 sequence: CASRAGHYNEQFF. DNA of the CDR3: TGTGCCAGCAGGGCGGGTCATTACAATGAGCAGTTCTTC. Full variable domain (missing parts from reference TRBV7-9 and TRBJ2-1): DTGVSQNPRHKITKRGQNVTFRCDPISEHNRLYWYRQTLGQGPEFLTYFQNEAQLEKSRLLSDRFSAERPKGSFSTLEIQRTEQGDSAMYLCASRAGHYNEQFFGPGTRLTVL.

The genes are TRBV4-3 and TRBJ1-5, with D tentatively TRBD1 (6 bases). V was trimmed by 0 bases and J by 3 bases, leaving 15 bases between them. The germline V gene encodes CDR1 LGHNA and CDR2 YSLEER. The CDR3 covers 17 residues. CDR3 bases: TGCGCCAGCAGCCAAGATCACCTTTCAGGGGTCAATCAGCCCCAGCATTTT. It yields the protein CASSQDHLSGVNQPQHF.